The TCR beta chain under discussion was sequenced for a study of T cell repertoires in cytomegalovirus infection. The CDR3 is 11 residues long. V shed 8 bases and J shed 6 bases, with 8 bases lying between them. Germline V lookup: CDR1 SNHLY, CDR2 FYNNEI. One entry per CDR3 protein, called by TCRdb with MiXCR from the reads. The data contain some 400,000 distinct CDR3 sequences, under 40% of them singletons. The V and J genes are TRBV2 and TRBJ2-1; no definite D call. The specimen sequenced was PBMCs. The receptor was isolated from a human donor in good health (CMV status not recorded). Some clones in this sample may be carry-over from other donors' samples. The CDR3 DNA follows: TGTGCCAGCGGGCCCAGCAATGAGCAGTTCTTC. This encodes CASGPSNEQFF.